This T cell receptor (beta chain) was captured in a study of beta chain features in type 1 diabetes. Study conclusions and caveats: For Type 1 diabetes patients, all four CD4+ subsets carried TCRB CDR3s that were moderately but significantly shorter.

Notes on this clone: Its antigen remains unknown.

Sequenced material consisted of expressed TCRB transcripts (all of the isolated RNA was reverse transcribed). The assay was immunoSEQ multiplex PCR, and TCRdb's table has in-frame clones only and misses some. Found here are roughly 500,000 clones, roughly 10% of them singletons; the top ten hold about 0.042%. This CDR3 spans 14 amino acids. Per the germline V gene, CDR1 is SEHNR and CDR2 is FQNEAQ (reference sequence). Trimming removed 3 bases at V and 4 bases at J, with 12 bases between. The sample was naive CD4+ T cells from blood. V and J are TRBV7-9 and TRBJ1-2; D might be TRBD1 (5 bases). This TCR derives from a woman aged 18-29 years in good health. CDR3: CASSLVAGSYGYTF. The CDR3 nucleotides read TGTGCCAGCAGCTTGGTGGCAGGGAGCTATGGCTACACCTTC.